This T cell receptor (beta chain) was identified during a study of vaccination and CD4 T cells after COVID-19. Regarding treatment: approximately 9-day PBMC culture with coronavirus spike peptide pools or control peptides (ViraFEST assay). Points on this clonotype: Its target is unknown.

The study sequenced cultured CD4+ T cell DNA using the Oncomine TCR Beta short-read assay. TCRdb redid the calling of the PCR reads with MiXCR, one entry per CDR3 protein. Of 15,000 to 20,000 distinct CDR3 sequences listed, roughly 50% are singletons. Trimming removed 5 bases at V and 8 bases at J, with 9 bases between. The CDR3 is 10 residues long. CDR1 is DFQATT and CDR2 is SNEGSKA in the germline V gene (reference sequence). Sequencing was carried out using CD4+ T cells from blood, cultured in vitro. The sequence came from a human donor who had recovered from COVID-19. The V and J genes are TRBV20-1 and TRBJ1-1; D not certain. The CDR3 sequence is CSALRREAFF. Here the CDR3 DNA reads TGCAGTGCTTTGAGAAGGGAAGCTTTCTTT.